The 25 T cell receptor beta chains below come from one sample, sequenced in a study of blood T cell repertoires in COVID-19. Libraries were prepared by immunoSEQ multiplex PCR; TCRdb keeps only in-frame clonotypes and omits some of them. The sample has some 130,000 clones; approximately 80% are singletons. The sequencing sample was made of peripheral blood. The receptor source for this set is a man in his sixties or seventies with acute or convalescent COVID-19.

This clone was picked up one time. The chain joins TRBV27 to TRBJ1-2; 9 bases align to TRBD1. This CDR3 contains 14 residues. The germline CDR1 and CDR2 sequences are MNHEY and SMNVEV (reference sequence). The V gene end was trimmed by 4 bases and the J gene end by 5 bases; junction bases not matched to a gene: 5. The CDR3 is CASSSGTGMYGYTF. The DNA for the CDR3 is TGTGCCAGCAGTTCCGGGACAGGGATGTATGGCTACACCTTC.

The chain joins TRBV9 to TRBJ1-5, with 8 bases that match TRBD1. Germline V CDR1 and CDR2: SGDLS, YYNGEE. V lost 2 bases, J lost 3 bases, and 4 bases stayed unmatched. The CDR3 runs to 15 residues. Here the CDR3 DNA reads TGTGCCAGCAGCGTGGGGACAGGAGTCAATCAGCCCCAGCATTTT. It specifies CASSVGTGVNQPQHF.

The CDR3 DNA is TGTGCCAGCAGTTCACCGACAGGGGAGGGCTATGAGCAGTTCTTC. Its protein product is CASSSPTGEGYEQFF. The V and J genes are TRBV6-5 and TRBJ2-1; perhaps TRBD1 as D (8 bases). The CDR3 consists of 15 residues. V gave up 4 bases and J gave up 8 bases, with 18 bases separating them. Looked up from germline, CDR1 is MNHEY and CDR2 is SVGAGI.

The chain recombines TRBV6-5 with TRBJ1-5; D not resolved. V was shortened by 7 bases and J by 1 base, with 11 bases between the two germline ends. The CDR3 sequence is 14 residues long. The germline V gene has CDR1 MNHEY and CDR2 SVGAGI. CDR3 loop: CASNPPGSNQPQHF. The CDR3, as DNA: TGTGCCAGCAATCCCCCCGGGAGCAATCAGCCCCAGCATTTT.

This clone has ten or more counts. The V call is TRBV5-6, the J call TRBJ1-1; D is unclear. Germline CDR1 reads SGHDT; CDR2 reads YYEEEE. The CDR3 extends over 16 amino acids. The V end was cut by 0 bases, the J end by 0 bases, with 12 bases between. The CDR3 nucleotides read TGTGCCAGCAGCTTGGTCCAAACAGTTTTGAACACTGAAGCTTTCTTT. Translation: CASSLVQTVLNTEAFF.

The chain uses TRBV6-1 and TRBJ2-5; no reliable D call. Germline CDR1 is MNHNS and CDR2 is SASEGT. V was cut by 3 bases and J by 5 bases, with 10 bases left in between. The CDR3 is 13 residues long. The CDR3 loop reads CASSDSLSETQYF. The DNA of the CDR3 is TGTGCCAGCAGTGATTCCTTATCCGAGACCCAGTACTTC.

V usage is TRBV2 and J usage is TRBJ2-7; 8 bases match TRBD1. The germline V gene encodes CDR1 SNHLY and CDR2 FYNNEI. V trimming: 6 bases; J trimming: 9 bases; junction bases outside the gene matches: 7. This CDR3 region has 12 residues. Written as DNA, the CDR3 is TGTGCCAGCAGCGTAGACAGGGGTGGGCAGTACTTC. This encodes CASSVDRGGQYF.

This chain joins TRBV5-6 and TRBJ1-4; no clear D gene. Germline-derived CDR1 and CDR2 are SGHDT and YYEEEE. The length of the CDR3 is 12 residues. V lost 1 base, J lost 10 bases, and 8 bases lay in between. The CDR3 region has the DNA TGTGCCAGCAGCTTGTCTCGGTCAAAACTGTTTTTT. This sequence encodes CASSLSRSKLFF.

The V call is TRBV7-9, the J call TRBJ2-3; 9 bases line up with TRBD1. Trimming took 1 base from V and 0 from J; bases not matched to a gene: 2. The CDR3 length is 16 residues. Germline V gene lookup returns CDR1 SEHNR and CDR2 FQNEAQ (reference sequence). CDR3 sequence: CASSLGGTGSTDTQYF. CDR3 nucleotide sequence: TGTGCCAGCAGCTTAGGGGGGACAGGGAGCACAGATACGCAGTATTTT.

The chain has TRBV7-3 and TRBJ1-1, with 7 bases matching TRBD1. The CDR3 length is 13 residues. Losses at the gene ends were 5 bases for V and 5 bases for J; bases not matched to a gene: 5. The germline gives CDR1 SGHTA, CDR2 FQGTGA. CDR3 protein: CASSPRQGTEAFF. The CDR3 region has the DNA TGTGCCAGCAGCCCTCGACAGGGAACTGAAGCTTTCTTT. Together with reference TRBV7-3 and TRBJ1-1, the CDR3 gives the full variable domain: GAGVSQTPSNKVTEKGKYVELRCDPISGHTALYWYRQSLGQGPEFLIYFQGTGAADDSGLPNDRFFAVRPEGSVSTLKIQRTERGDSAVYLCASSPRQGTEAFFGQGTRLTVV.

The chain carries TRBV4-1 and TRBJ1-2; 8 nucleotides match TRBD1. V dropped 4 bases and J dropped 7; count of bases not matched to a gene: 8. The V gene's germline CDR1 is MGHRA and CDR2 YSYEKL. The CDR3 spans 14 residues. The CDR3 nucleotides are TGCGCCAGCAGCCGCGGAGGTCAGGGGGCTGGCTACACCTTC. Its protein product is CASSRGGQGAGYTF.

The chain employs TRBV9 and TRBJ1-4, with a possible D match to TRBD1 (6 bases). From germline, CDR1 is SGDLS and CDR2 YYNGEE. V dropped 4 bases and J dropped 0 bases, with 22 bases sitting between them. The CDR3 is 19 amino acids. The CDR3 region is CASSLTYRVGIATNEKLFF. CDR3 nucleotides: TGTGCCAGCAGCCTAACTTACAGGGTGGGCATTGCAACTAATGAAAAACTGTTTTTT. Full variable domain (remainder filled in from reference TRBV9 and TRBJ1-4): DSGVTQTPKHLITATGQRVTLRCSPRSGDLSVYWYQQSLDQGLQFLIQYYNGEERAKGNILERFSAQQFPDLHSELNLSSLELGDSALYFCASSLTYRVGIATNEKLFFGSGTQLSVL.

This clone appeared a few times. CDR3: CASSPWTGQSADTQYF. The DNA for the CDR3 is TGTGCCAGCAGCCCCTGGACAGGCCAGAGCGCAGATACGCAGTATTTT. The chain carries TRBV5-8 and TRBJ2-3; TRBD1 agrees at 7 bases. This CDR3 contains 16 residues. Unmatched junction bases numbered 12, after V lost 4 bases and J lost 4 bases. Germline CDR1 is SGHTS and CDR2 is YDEGEE.

The chain employs TRBV3-1 (or the pseudogene TRBV3-2) and TRBJ2-5; 12 nucleotides agree with TRBD2. V lost 1 base, J lost 5 bases, and 5 bases stayed unmatched. CDR3 length equals 16 residues. Germline lookup yields CDR1 LGHDT and CDR2 YNNKEL (reference sequence). The CDR3 DNA reads as TGTGCCAGCAGCCAAGCTAGCGGGGGGGCTACGGAGACCCAGTACTTC. Its protein product is CASSQASGGATETQYF.

The chain recombines TRBV11-2 with TRBJ1-3; 8 positions agree with TRBD1. J gave up 1 base and V 0 bases, and 5 bases lay outside the gene matches. Germline values: CDR1 SGHAT, CDR2 FQNNGV. The CDR3 loop spans 17 amino acids. CDR3: CASSLERTGRSGNTIYF. DNA for the CDR3: TGTGCCAGCAGCTTAGAAAGGACAGGGAGGTCTGGAAACACCATATATTTT.

The chain combines TRBV27 with TRBJ2-1, with 10 bases that match TRBD2. The J segment lost 8 bases and the V segment lost 5 bases, leaving 6 bases of the junction unmatched. This CDR3 region has 14 residues. Germline V gene data show CDR1 as MNHEY and CDR2 as SMNVEV (reference sequence). Here the CDR3 DNA reads TGTGCCAGCAGTGTAGCGGGGGGTAGCGATGAGCAGTTCTTC. Protein product: CASSVAGGSDEQFF.

The chain uses TRBV4-2 and TRBJ2-7; TRBD1 is a possible D gene (5 bases). Trimming cost V 0 bases and J 4 bases, with 16 bases left between them. CDR3 size: 16 residues. Germline CDR1 is LGHNA and CDR2 is YNFKEQ. The CDR3: CASSQEGATLLYEQYF. DNA for the CDR3: TGTGCCAGCAGCCAAGAAGGGGCCACTCTTCTGTACGAGCAGTACTTC.

V is TRBV28 and J is TRBJ2-7; 7 bases are shared with TRBD1. CDR3 size: 14 residues. Germline CDR1 is MDHEN and CDR2 is SYDVKM. J was trimmed by 2 bases and V by 6 bases; bases with no gene match: 7. CDR3 in amino acids: CASRTGTATYEQYF. In nucleotides, the CDR3 is TGTGCCAGCAGGACCGGGACAGCCACCTACGAGCAGTACTTC.

The chain recombines TRBV7-9 with TRBJ2-5; 8 nucleotides match TRBD1. Trimming took 3 bases from V and 3 from J; bases not matched to a gene: 12. Germline V CDR1 and CDR2: SEHNR, FQNEAQ (reference sequence). The CDR3 covers 17 residues. The CDR3 bases are TGTGCCAGCAGCTTCCGATTGGACAGGGACCCCAAAGAGACCCAGTACTTC. It codes for CASSFRLDRDPKETQYF. The full variable domain, rest sourced from reference TRBV7-9 and TRBJ2-5, is DTGVSQNPRHKITKRGQNVTFRCDPISEHNRLYWYRQTLGQGPEFLTYFQNEAQLEKSRLLSDRFSAERPKGSFSTLEIQRTEQGDSAMYLCASSFRLDRDPKETQYFGPGTRLLVL.

The chain employs TRBV6-5 and TRBJ1-1; D perhaps matches TRBD1 (5 bases). The CDR3 consists of 15 residues. V lost 6 bases, J lost 4 bases, and 18 bases lay in between. The germline gives CDR1 MNHEY, CDR2 SVGAGI. The CDR3 sequence: CASRPRTPWGTEAFF. DNA for the CDR3: TGTGCCAGCAGACCACGGACACCCTGGGGCACTGAAGCTTTCTTT.

The CDR3 spells CASSRLAPSTDTQYF. The CDR3 DNA sequence: TGTGCCAGCAGCCGCCTAGCACCTAGCACAGATACGCAGTATTTT. This chain connects TRBV5-6 to TRBJ2-3, with D maybe TRBD2 (5 bases). CDR1 is SGHDT and CDR2 is YYEEEE in the germline V gene. The length of the CDR3 is 15 residues. The V end was cut by 4 bases, the J end by 0 bases, with 12 bases between.

V gene TRBV5-4 combines with J gene TRBJ2-1, with D maybe TRBD2 (6 bases). V lost 5 bases and J 6 bases, leaving 18 bases between the germline ends. Germline V lookup: CDR1 SGHNT, CDR2 YYREEE (reference sequence). The CDR3 is made up of 15 amino acids. The CDR3 DNA sequence: TGTGCCAGCAGTCGGGGAGTAGGGGACTTCAATGAGCAGTTCTTC. Its translation: CASSRGVGDFNEQFF.

The CDR3 spells CASSWGTAPRETQYF. DNA of the CDR3: TGTGCCAGCAGTTGGGGGACAGCTCCACGAGAGACCCAGTACTTC. The V and J genes are TRBV6-1 and TRBJ2-5; TRBD1 matches 7 bases. The CDR3 sequence is 15 residues long. Germline CDR1 is MNHNS and CDR2 is SASEGT. V gave up 5 bases and J gave up 4 bases; unmatched junction bases: 10.

Only one count was recorded for this clone. This chain uses TRBV5-1 with TRBJ2-5, with D perhaps matching TRBD1 (5 bases). Germline-derived CDR1 and CDR2 are SGHRS and YFSETQ. The CDR3 extends over 14 amino acids. Trimming cost V 1 base and J 5 bases, with 12 bases left between them. The CDR3 reads CASSLTGPSETQYF. In DNA form, the CDR3 reads TGCGCCAGCAGCTTGACAGGCCCCTCGGAGACCCAGTACTTC.

The V call is TRBV5-1, the J call TRBJ2-7, with 8 bases that match TRBD1. V gave up 7 bases and J gave up 5 bases; unmatched junction bases: 5. Germline CDR1 and CDR2: SGHRS and YFSETQ. This CDR3 spans 12 amino acids. The CDR3 nucleotides are TGCGCCAGCCGGGACAGGTCGAACGAGCAGTACTTC. This sequence encodes CASRDRSNEQYF.